One sample yielded the 32 T cell receptor beta chains listed below, sequenced in a study of T cell responses to AZD1222 COVID-19 vaccine. Data came from immunoSEQ multiplex PCR; TCRdb stores just in-frame clones and leaves some out. The sample carries more than 150,000 clones, just over 90% recorded once. Sequencing used peripheral blood, obtained on day 0 of AZD1222 vaccination. The receptor set was obtained from an adult in good health.

The chain has TRBV19 and TRBJ2-7, with 9 bases fitting TRBD1. V trimming: 5 bases; J trimming: 2 bases; junction bases outside the gene matches: 4. This CDR3 region has 14 residues. Germline loops: CDR1 LNHDA, CDR2 SQIVND (reference sequence). CDR3 in amino acids: CASSVGTGTYEQYF. CDR3 nucleotide sequence: TGTGCCAGTAGTGTCGGGACAGGGACCTACGAGCAGTACTTC.

This clone was seen once. The chain uses TRBV5-8 and TRBJ1-6; the D is unclear. Per germline, CDR1 SGHTS and CDR2 YDEGEE. The V gene lost 1 base and the J gene lost 7 bases, with 6 bases spanning the gap. CDR3 length: 13 amino acids. The CDR3 reads CASSLRTNSPLHF. The CDR3 bases are TGTGCCAGCAGCTTGCGGACGAATTCACCCCTCCACTTT.

The rearrangement links TRBV28 to TRBJ2-3; unclear D gene. In germline, CDR1 is MDHEN, CDR2 SYDVKM. This CDR3 has 12 residues. V was shortened by 7 bases and J by 0 bases, with 5 bases between the two germline ends. The CDR3 loop is CASNPSTDTQYF. CDR3 in DNA: TGTGCCAGCAACCCTAGCACAGATACGCAGTATTTT.

The gene calls are TRBV27 and TRBJ2-2, with 9 bases aligning to TRBD2. In germline, CDR1 is MNHEY, CDR2 SMNVEV (reference sequence). The CDR3 spans 16 residues. With 4 bases clipped from V and 0 bases from J, the junction kept 3 bases outside the gene matches. The chain's CDR3 is CASSSASGANTGELFF. Written as DNA, the CDR3 is TGTGCCAGCAGTTCCGCTAGCGGGGCGAACACCGGGGAGCTGTTTTTT.

V gene TRBV6-2 or TRBV6-3 combines with J gene TRBJ2-7; 11 bases match TRBD2. From germline, CDR1 is MNHEY and CDR2 SVGEGT. J lost 3 bases, V lost 2 bases, and 3 bases had no gene match. The CDR3 length is 15 residues. CDR3: CASSYPGLAVYEQYF. The CDR3 region has the DNA TGTGCCAGCAGTTACCCGGGACTAGCGGTCTACGAGCAGTACTTC.

The CDR3 DNA sequence: TGTGCCAGCAGATACGGGACAGGGGGAACAAACACTGAAGCTTTCTTT. Translating gives CASRYGTGGTNTEAFF. The chain joins TRBV6-5 to TRBJ1-1; 11 bases match TRBD1. J lost 2 bases, V lost 6 bases, and 8 bases had no gene match. Germline CDR1 is MNHEY and CDR2 is SVGAGI. The CDR3 consists of 16 residues.

This chain links TRBV28 with TRBJ1-6; 8 nucleotides agree with TRBD1. With 2 bases clipped from V and 6 bases from J, the junction kept 3 bases outside the gene matches. Germline V gives CDR1 MDHEN, CDR2 SYDVKM. The CDR3 sequence is 15 residues long. CDR3 in DNA: TGTGCCAGCAGTTTACAGGGGGCAGCTAATTCACCCCTCCACTTT. This sequence encodes CASSLQGAANSPLHF.

The chain carries TRBV19 and TRBJ1-6, with 7 bases fitting TRBD1. The germline gives CDR1 LNHDA, CDR2 SQIVND (reference sequence). There are 15 residues in the CDR3. V lost 4 bases, J lost 6 bases, and 6 bases stayed unmatched. CDR3: CASSRGTAPNSPLHF. The DNA of the CDR3 is TGTGCCAGTAGTAGAGGGACAGCCCCTAATTCACCCCTCCACTTT.

The chain recombines TRBV7-2 with TRBJ1-2, with D possibly being TRBD1 (5 bases). Germline CDR1 is SGHTA and CDR2 is FQGNSA. This CDR3 has 15 residues. V lost 5 bases and J 4 bases, leaving 17 bases between the germline ends. CDR3 bases: TGTGCCAGCAGCCGGAGTCGGGACGGGGGCTATGGCTACACCTTC. This encodes CASSRSRDGGYGYTF.

This clone occurred once. The genes are TRBV29-1 and TRBJ1-2; 9 nucleotides agree with TRBD1. The CDR3 loop spans 12 amino acids. Germline lookup yields CDR1 SQVTM and CDR2 ANQGSEA. The V and J ends lost 3 bases and 8 bases, in that order; junction bases with no gene match: 4. Here the CDR3 reads CSVETGGRGYTF. CDR3 coding DNA: TGCAGCGTTGAGACAGGGGGGCGAGGCTACACCTTC.

The V and J genes are TRBV2 and TRBJ1-1, with 9 bases aligning to TRBD1. V was clipped by 0 bases and J by 6 bases; unmatched bases: 2. This CDR3 contains 14 residues. Germline CDR1 is SNHLY and CDR2 is FYNNEI. The CDR3 region has the DNA TGTGCCAGCAGTGAAGCACAGGGGGCCCCTGAAGCTTTCTTT. As protein: CASSEAQGAPEAFF.

This clone was counted between two and nine times. This chain joins TRBV24-1 and TRBJ2-1, with D hard to call. The V gene's germline CDR1 is KGHDR and CDR2 SFDVKD. V was shortened by 4 bases and J by 0 bases, with 12 bases between the two germline ends. There are 16 residues in the CDR3. CDR3 in DNA: TGTGCCACCAGTGACGTAACTGGCGGCTCCTACAATGAGCAGTTCTTC. Translation gives CATSDVTGGSYNEQFF.

This clone was observed a handful of times. The chain has TRBV11-3 and TRBJ2-7, with 9 bases that match TRBD1. Trimming took 5 bases from V and 5 from J; bases not matched to a gene: 7. The germline gives CDR1 SGHNT, CDR2 YENEEA. The CDR3 consists of 14 residues. The CDR3 region is CASSARQGVNEQYF. CDR3 in DNA: TGTGCCAGCAGCGCTCGACAGGGGGTTAACGAGCAGTACTTC.

The V call is TRBV7-2, the J call TRBJ1-1, with D unclear. The V gene lost 1 base and the J gene lost 2 bases, with 17 bases spanning the gap. The CDR3 totals 17 residues. Germline-derived CDR1 and CDR2 are SGHTA and FQGNSA. The CDR3 region is CASSLGVMGNSNTEAFF. CDR3 nucleotides: TGTGCCAGCAGCTTAGGGGTGATGGGCAACTCAAACACTGAAGCTTTCTTT.

CDR3 in DNA: TGCGCCAGCAGCTTGACTCCGACGGGGACCCAGTACTTC. The encoded protein is CASSLTPTGTQYF. The V call is TRBV5-1, the J call TRBJ2-5; D is ambiguous. CDR1 is SGHRS and CDR2 is YFSETQ in the germline V gene. The V and J ends lost 1 base and 7 bases respectively, with 11 bases between them. The CDR3 has 13 amino acids.

This chain links TRBV5-6 with TRBJ2-1; 11 bases are a match to TRBD1. The CDR3 is 15 amino acids. Germline V gene sequence: CDR1 SGHDT, CDR2 YYEEEE. With V trimmed by 3 bases and J by 9 bases, 8 bases remained unmatched. The CDR3 loop is CASSSRDRGSGEQFF. As DNA, the CDR3 is TGTGCCAGCAGCTCCCGGGACAGGGGGAGCGGTGAGCAGTTCTTC.

This clone showed up just once. V and J are TRBV3-1 (or the pseudogene TRBV3-2) and TRBJ2-5; 7 bases match TRBD2. Germline values: CDR1 LGHDT, CDR2 YNNKEL (reference sequence). V gave up 4 bases and J gave up 5 bases; unmatched junction bases: 7. This CDR3 is built from 14 residues. This CDR3 reads CASSPTSSTETQYF. CDR3 nucleotides: TGTGCCAGCAGCCCGACTAGCTCCACCGAGACCCAGTACTTC.

The chain's CDR3 is CASSPSGYSYNEQFF. The CDR3 DNA reads TGTGCCAGCAGCCCGAGCGGATACTCCTACAATGAGCAGTTCTTC. The rearrangement joins TRBV7-8 to TRBJ2-1, with TRBD2 as a possible D gene (5 bases). There are 15 residues in the CDR3. Trimming cost V 5 bases and J 0 bases, with 11 bases left between them. Germline V gives CDR1 SGHVS, CDR2 FQNEAQ.

The chain joins TRBV5-5 to TRBJ2-1, with TRBD2 as a possible D gene (5 bases). The CDR3 contains 14 residues. V lost 0 bases and J lost 5, with 9 bases in between. Germline CDR1 is SGHKS and CDR2 is YYEKEE (reference sequence). CDR3 in DNA: TGTGCCAGCAGCTTGGATCCGGGGAACAATGAGCAGTTCTTC. It translates to CASSLDPGNNEQFF. The full variable domain, its missing parts supplied by reference TRBV5-5 and TRBJ2-1, is DAGVTQSPTHLIKTRGQQVTLRCSPISGHKSVSWYQQVLGQGPQFIFQYYEKEERGRGNFPDRFSARQFPNYSSELNVNALLLGDSALYLCASSLDPGNNEQFFGPGTRLTVL.

The gene calls are TRBV4-2 and TRBJ2-1; 11 positions match TRBD2. Germline loops: CDR1 LGHNA, CDR2 YNFKEQ. This CDR3 region has 15 residues. V shed 1 base, J shed 4 bases, and the junction held 0 bases outside the gene matches. The CDR3 region has the DNA TGTGCCAGCAGCCAAGGACTAGCGGGGTACAATGAGCAGTTCTTC. Amino acids: CASSQGLAGYNEQFF.

The rearrangement uses TRBV6-5 and TRBJ2-3; D perhaps matches TRBD2 (6 bases). Deletions cut 5 bases from V and 3 bases from J, with 12 bases between. Germline V gives CDR1 MNHEY, CDR2 SVGAGI. The CDR3 totals 14 residues. The CDR3 is CASSPFGGTDTQYF. DNA for the CDR3: TGTGCCAGCAGTCCGTTCGGGGGAACAGATACGCAGTATTTT.

The chain couples TRBV4-2 to TRBJ2-3; perhaps TRBD2 as D (5 bases). Germline lookup yields CDR1 LGHNA and CDR2 YNFKEQ. V lost 1 base, J lost 4 bases, and 12 bases lay in between. This CDR3 has 15 amino acids. CDR3: CASSQGGTGSDTQYF. CDR3 coding DNA: TGTGCCAGCAGCCAAGGAGGTACGGGATCAGATACGCAGTATTTT.

This clone appeared a single time. The chain combines TRBV14 with TRBJ1-2; D gene uncertain. Germline-derived CDR1 and CDR2 are SGHDN and FVKESK. V lost 0 bases to trimming and J lost 3 bases, with 14 bases between them. The CDR3 has 16 residues. CDR3 nucleotide sequence: TGTGCCAGCAGCCAAGATCTAGGTGCTAAAGACTATGGCTACACCTTC. It translates to CASSQDLGAKDYGYTF.

On this clone itself: Other DNA sequences in the sample encode the same CDR3. V is TRBV5-4 and J is TRBJ2-7, with 10 bases matching TRBD2. Germline values: CDR1 SGHNT, CDR2 YYREEE (reference sequence). V lost 0 bases to trimming and J lost 0 bases; unmatched junction nucleotides: 0. This CDR3 has 15 amino acids. The CDR3 is CASSLGLAGSYEQYF. DNA for the CDR3: TGTGCCAGCAGCTTGGGACTAGCGGGCTCCTACGAGCAGTACTTC.

Only a few counts were recorded for this clone. The CDR3 DNA follows: TGCGCCAGCAGCTTGCGACAGGCCCCCTCTTCTAGCACAGATACGCAGTATTTT. It yields the protein CASSLRQAPSSSTDTQYF. The V gene is TRBV5-1, the J gene TRBJ2-3; D might be TRBD1 (6 bases). Germline lookup yields CDR1 SGHRS and CDR2 YFSETQ. Trimming pared 1 base from V and 0 bases from J, leaving 18 bases between. The CDR3 extends over 18 amino acids.

The chain carries TRBV6-2 or TRBV6-3 and TRBJ1-5; 8 bases match TRBD1. J was trimmed by 4 bases and V by 2 bases; bases with no gene match: 10. CDR1 and CDR2 (germline): MNHEY, SVGEGT. The CDR3 spans 17 residues. The CDR3 reads CASSYPRGQGRNQPQHF. CDR3 bases: TGTGCCAGCAGTTACCCCAGGGGGCAGGGGAGAAATCAGCCCCAGCATTTT.

This chain links TRBV5-8 with TRBJ2-7; D gene uncertain. Per germline, CDR1 SGHTS and CDR2 YDEGEE. V was cut by 4 bases and J by 0 bases, with 8 bases left in between. CDR3 length equals 13 residues. CDR3 sequence (DNA): TGTGCCAGCAGCCATACGGGCTCCTACGAGCAGTACTTC. Translated: CASSHTGSYEQYF.

V usage is TRBV4-3 and J usage is TRBJ1-1; D is ambiguous. Per germline, CDR1 LGHNA and CDR2 YSLEER. V dropped 0 bases and J dropped 5 bases, with 16 bases sitting between them. The CDR3 runs 16 residues. CDR3 in amino acids: CASSQDWVQTRTEAFF. Written as DNA, the CDR3 is TGCGCCAGCAGCCAAGATTGGGTTCAAACCCGGACTGAAGCTTTCTTT.

The J gene is TRBJ1-2, the V gene TRBV9; no clear D. CDR1 and CDR2 from the germline V gene are SGDLS and YYNGEE. The length of the CDR3 is 13 residues. Trimming left V 0 bases short and J 4 bases short, with 7 bases between. The CDR3 nucleotides read TGTGCCAGCAGCGTAGAGGTCGGCTATGGCTACACCTTC. Protein product: CASSVEVGYGYTF.

The rearrangement uses TRBV7-8 and TRBJ1-1; TRBD1 might be the D (5 bases). This CDR3 spans 13 amino acids. Trimming left V 5 bases short and J 2 bases short, with 9 bases between. CDR1 is SGHVS and CDR2 is FQNEAQ in the germline V gene. The chain's CDR3 is CASSSGANTEAFF. As DNA, the CDR3 is TGTGCCAGCAGCAGCGGGGCTAACACTGAAGCTTTCTTT.

The V gene is TRBV10-2, the J gene TRBJ1-1; possibly TRBD1 for D (6 bases). The CDR3 extends over 13 amino acids. Germline lookup yields CDR1 WSHSY and CDR2 SAAADI. V was cut by 4 bases and J by 4 bases, with 10 bases left in between. CDR3 amino acids: CASSVQDSTEAFF. DNA of the CDR3: TGCGCCAGCAGTGTCCAGGACAGCACTGAAGCTTTCTTT.

J is TRBJ2-7 and V is TRBV19; 7 nucleotides match TRBD1. This CDR3 has 14 amino acids. The V gene's germline CDR1 is LNHDA and CDR2 SQIVND (reference sequence). After removal of 6 bases from V and 1 base from J, the junction contained 6 bases not matched to a gene. In DNA form, the CDR3 reads TGTGCCAGTAGAAGCAGGGACAGTTCCTACGAGCAGTACTTC. Translated, it gives CASRSRDSSYEQYF.